Listed below are T cell receptor beta chains from one sample, sequenced in a study of blood T cell repertoires in COVID-19. Repertoires were generated with immunoSEQ multiplex PCR, while TCRdb's copy carries only in-frame clones and drops some. The sample yields roughly 41,000 clones, around 85% seen once. Sequencing was performed on peripheral blood. The origin of the receptors is a man aged 50 or older with active COVID-19. Both conserved end residues are part of each CDR3. The order of the fields is J gene, D gene, V gene, clone size, CDR3 DNA, CDR3 protein. The D gene is left open where the match is weak. The size of a clone is reported for some rows only, either as once, few or many, or as a class for expanded clones.

J gene: TRBJ1-1
D gene: NA
V gene: TRBV5-1
clone size: NA
CDR3 DNA: TGCGCCAGCAGCCTGGGGGCTTGGACTGAAGCTTTCTTT
CDR3 protein: CASSLGAWTEAFF

J gene: TRBJ1-1
D gene: NA
V gene: TRBV7-8
clone size: once
CDR3 DNA: TGTGCCAGCAGCTGGGGCCATGGTGATGAAGCTTTCTTT
CDR3 protein: CASSWGHGDEAFF

J gene: TRBJ2-3
D gene: NA
V gene: TRBV4-3
clone size: NA
CDR3 DNA: TGCGCCAGCAGCCAAGCGGAGTGGTCCACAGATACGCAGTATTTT
CDR3 protein: CASSQAEWSTDTQYF

J gene: TRBJ2-2
D gene: TRBD2
V gene: TRBV7-2
clone size: once
CDR3 DNA: TGTGCCAGCAGCCAACCGGGGGGAGTAGTGGAGCTGTTTTTT
CDR3 protein: CASSQPGGVVELFF

J gene: TRBJ1-2
D gene: NA
V gene: TRBV3-1/TRBV3-2
clone size: NA
CDR3 DNA: TGTGCCAGCAGCCAAGATTATGGGGGGGACTATGGCTACACCTTC
CDR3 protein: CASSQDYGGDYGYTF

J gene: TRBJ2-3
D gene: TRBD1
V gene: TRBV11-3
clone size: NA
CDR3 DNA: TGTGCCAGCAGCTGGACAGGGGCCACAGATACGCAGTATTTT
CDR3 protein: CASSWTGATDTQYF

J gene: TRBJ1-2
D gene: NA
V gene: TRBV7-2
clone size: NA
CDR3 DNA: TGTGCCAGCAGCTTAGATCAGGGTCGATTCTACACCTTC
CDR3 protein: CASSLDQGRFYTF

J gene: TRBJ2-5
D gene: TRBD2
V gene: TRBV3-1/TRBV3-2
clone size: NA
CDR3 DNA: TGTGCCAGCAGCCAAAGGTACCGGGGGGGGCTCCAAGAGACCCAGTACTTC
CDR3 protein: CASSQRYRGGLQETQYF

J gene: TRBJ1-1
D gene: TRBD1
V gene: TRBV29-1
clone size: NA
CDR3 DNA: TGCAGCGTAGGCCAGGACAGGGACACTGAAGCTTTCTTT
CDR3 protein: CSVGQDRDTEAFF

J gene: TRBJ2-5
D gene: TRBD2
V gene: TRBV27
clone size: NA
CDR3 DNA: TGTGCCAGCAGTACCTCTAGCGGGGGGGCTATTTTTACCCAGTACTTC
CDR3 protein: CASSTSSGGAIFTQYF

J gene: TRBJ1-2
D gene: NA
V gene: TRBV6-5
clone size: NA
CDR3 DNA: TGTGCCAGCAGTTACTTGGCGGTTGGGGGCTACACCTTC
CDR3 protein: CASSYLAVGGYTF

J gene: TRBJ2-7
D gene: TRBD1
V gene: TRBV2
clone size: few
CDR3 DNA: TGTGCCAGCAGTGAAGCCCCCGGGACAGGTGCCTACGAGCAGTACTTC
CDR3 protein: CASSEAPGTGAYEQYF

J gene: TRBJ1-2
D gene: NA
V gene: TRBV27
clone size: NA
CDR3 DNA: TGTGCCAGCAGTTTAGAAGGACACCCCTATGGCTACACCTTC
CDR3 protein: CASSLEGHPYGYTF